These T cell receptor beta chains were read from a single sample in a study of T cell responses to AZD1222 COVID-19 vaccine. Assay: immunoSEQ multiplex PCR; the TCRdb copy retains only in-frame clones and omits some. The sample comprises over 40,000 clones, approximately 86% of which are singletons, and 52% rests with the top ten. Sequencing used peripheral blood, obtained on day 0 of AZD1222 vaccination. All receptors come from an adult in good health. Both conserved end residues are part of each CDR3. A D gene is named only where the DNA matches it firmly. Clone size is stated in some rows and not others, as once, few, many or a class when expanded.

V	size	D	J	CDR3	DNA
TRBV19	NA	NA	TRBJ1-6	CASSISGNRVSPLHF	TGTGCCAGTAGTATATCCGGCAACAGGGTTTCACCCCTCCACTTT
TRBV7-2	NA	NA	TRBJ1-6	CASRSDGNSPLHF	TGTGCCAGCAGATCGGACGGTAATTCACCCCTCCACTTT
TRBV27	NA	NA	TRBJ1-1	CASSELGWGNTEAFF	TGTGCCAGCAGCGAATTGGGGTGGGGAAACACTGAAGCTTTCTTT
TRBV7-9	NA	NA	TRBJ1-2	CASSSSSRAINYGYTF	TGTGCCAGCAGCTCCTCATCCAGGGCTATTAACTATGGCTACACCTTC
TRBV5-6	once	NA	TRBJ1-1	CASSLRGEGNTEAFF	TGTGCCAGCAGCTTGCGTGGGGAGGGGAACACTGAAGCTTTCTTT
TRBV10-3	NA	NA	TRBJ1-2	CAISGARNYGYTF	TGTGCCATCAGTGGGGCACGCAACTATGGCTACACCTTC
TRBV15	few	TRBD2	TRBJ2-3	CATSRQLAGFSDTQYF	TGTGCCACCAGCAGACAACTAGCGGGCTTTTCCGATACGCAGTATTTT
TRBV30	NA	TRBD1	TRBJ1-1	CARGGSGGFPSAFF	TGTGCCCGAGGGGGGTCAGGGGGCTTCCCGTCGGCTTTCTTT
TRBV6-5	NA	NA	TRBJ1-6	CASSYSVNSPLHF	TGTGCCAGCAGTTATAGTGTTAATTCACCCCTCCACTTT
TRBV5-6	NA	TRBD1	TRBJ2-7	CASRARGQGPYEQYF	TGTGCCAGCAGAGCTAGGGGACAGGGCCCCTACGAGCAGTACTTC
TRBV15	NA	TRBD2	TRBJ2-1	CATSRSRLAGENEQFF	TGTGCCACCAGCAGATCCCGACTAGCGGGAGAGAATGAGCAGTTCTTC
TRBV2	NA	TRBD1	TRBJ1-2	CASRPRDRSNYGYTF	TGTGCCAGCAGGCCGAGGGACAGATCTAACTATGGCTACACCTTC
TRBV19	NA	NA	TRBJ1-4	CASSIRGQRGTTNEKLFF	TGTGCCAGTAGTATCCGAGGACAGAGGGGAACAACTAATGAAAAACTGTTTTTT
TRBV7-8	NA	NA	TRBJ2-7	CASSLAQGYEQYF	TGTGCCAGCAGCTTAGCGCAGGGGTACGAGCAGTACTTC
TRBV30	NA	NA	TRBJ2-7	CAWISEGSRYEQYF	TGTGCCTGGATTAGCGAGGGATCTCGCTACGAGCAGTACTTC
TRBV20-1	NA	NA	TRBJ2-1	CSARFQDEQFF	TGCAGTGCTAGATTTCAGGATGAGCAGTTCTTC
TRBV5-6	NA	TRBD1	TRBJ1-6	CASSIGQGPSSYNSPLHF	TGTGCCAGCAGCATCGGACAGGGGCCTAGCTCCTATAATTCACCCCTCCACTTT
TRBV5-4	few	TRBD1	TRBJ1-2	CASSFTGVAYGYTF	TGTGCCAGCAGCTTCACAGGGGTTGCCTATGGCTACACCTTC
TRBV3-1/TRBV3-2	NA	TRBD2	TRBJ2-7	CASSPRTLAENSYEQYF	TGTGCCAGCAGCCCACGCACGCTAGCGGAAAACTCCTACGAGCAGTACTTC
TRBV7-8	NA	TRBD1	TRBJ1-3	CASSSGQGFGTIYF	TGTGCCAGCAGCTCGGGACAGGGGTTTGGCACCATATATTTT
TRBV19	NA	NA	TRBJ1-1	CASSIPTMNTEAFF	TGTGCCAGTAGTATCCCAACTATGAACACTGAAGCTTTCTTT